This T cell receptor (beta chain) comes out of a study of identical twins. Regarding the study as a whole: Instead of following the same donors, the conclusions were based on cross-sectional statistical analysis. Beta out-of-frame twin sharing showed a weaker excess. Twin sharing of out-of-frame TCR alpha was underestimated by models in monozygotic pairs. Insertion counts were lower in abundant cord blood beta clonotypes, a trend that memory repertoires did not show.

Turning to this clonotype: Its antigen is undetermined.

With 11 bases clipped from V and 0 bases from J, the junction kept 4 bases outside the gene matches. Looked up from germline, CDR1 is SEHNR and CDR2 is FQNEAQ (reference sequence). The CDR3 consists of 13 residues. TCRdb called the 5' RACE reads again in MiXCR, with one record for every CDR3 protein. The data show 400,000 to 500,000 distinct CDR3 sequences, about 18% seen once. This TCR was sampled from a man aged 45-65 years in good health. The chain uses TRBV7-9 and TRBJ2-1, with 7 nucleotides matching TRBD2. The sequencing input was naive T cells sorted from blood. DNA for the CDR3: TGTGCCCTTTGGGGGGGCTCCTACAATGAGCAGTTCTTC. This sequence encodes CALWGGSYNEQFF.